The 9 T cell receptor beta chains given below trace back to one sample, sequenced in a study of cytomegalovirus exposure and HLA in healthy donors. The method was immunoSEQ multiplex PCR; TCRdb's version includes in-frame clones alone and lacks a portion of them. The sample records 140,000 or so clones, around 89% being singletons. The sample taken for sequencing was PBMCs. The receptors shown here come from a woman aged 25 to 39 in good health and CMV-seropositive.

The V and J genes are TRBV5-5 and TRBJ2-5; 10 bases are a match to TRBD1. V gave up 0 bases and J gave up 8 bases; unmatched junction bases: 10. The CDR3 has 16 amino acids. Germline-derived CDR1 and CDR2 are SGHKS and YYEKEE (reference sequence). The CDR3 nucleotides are TGTGCCAGCAGCTTGGGTGTCCGGGACAGGGGCCCCACCCAGTACTTC. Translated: CASSLGVRDRGPTQYF.

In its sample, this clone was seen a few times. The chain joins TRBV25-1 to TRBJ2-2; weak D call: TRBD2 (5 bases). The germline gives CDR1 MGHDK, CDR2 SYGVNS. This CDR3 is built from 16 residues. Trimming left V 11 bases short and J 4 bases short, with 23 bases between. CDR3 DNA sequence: TGTGCCGCTCAGGTCCGAGGGCCAGATCCCACCGGGGAGCTGTTTTTT. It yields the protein CAAQVRGPDPTGELFF. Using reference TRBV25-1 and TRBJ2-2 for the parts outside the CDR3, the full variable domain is EADIYQTPRYLVIGTGKKITLECSQTMGHDKMYWYQQDPGMELHLIHYSYGVNSTEKGDLSSESTVSRIRTEHFPLTLESARPSHTSQYLCAAQVRGPDPTGELFFGEGSRLTVL.

The CDR3 region has the DNA TGTGCCAGTAGCCCGACAGGATACTATGGCTACACCTTC. This encodes CASSPTGYYGYTF. The chain is built from TRBV19 and TRBJ1-2, with D maybe TRBD1 (6 bases). CDR1 and CDR2 (germline): LNHDA, SQIVND (reference sequence). CDR3 size: 13 residues. Trimming stripped 6 bases from V and 3 bases from J, with 11 bases between. The full variable domain, rest sourced from reference TRBV19 and TRBJ1-2, is DGGITQSPKYLFRKEGQNVTLSCEQNLNHDAMYWYRQDPGQGLRLIYYSQIVNDFQKGDIAEGYSVSREKKESFPLTVTSAQKNPTAFYLCASSPTGYYGYTFGSGTRLTVV.

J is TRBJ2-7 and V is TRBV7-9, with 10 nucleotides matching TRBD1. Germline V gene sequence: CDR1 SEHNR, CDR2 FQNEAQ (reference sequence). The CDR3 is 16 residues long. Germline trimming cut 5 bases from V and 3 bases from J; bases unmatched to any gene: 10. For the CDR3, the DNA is TGTGCCAGCAGCCACCAACCGACAGGGGGCGGCTACGAGCAGTACTTC. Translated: CASSHQPTGGGYEQYF.

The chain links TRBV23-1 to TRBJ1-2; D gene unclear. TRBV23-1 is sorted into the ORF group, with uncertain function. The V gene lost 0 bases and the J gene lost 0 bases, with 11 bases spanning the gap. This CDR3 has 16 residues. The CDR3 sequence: CASSQSMEEPNYGYTF. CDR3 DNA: TGCGCCAGCAGTCAATCGATGGAGGAGCCTAACTATGGCTACACCTTC.

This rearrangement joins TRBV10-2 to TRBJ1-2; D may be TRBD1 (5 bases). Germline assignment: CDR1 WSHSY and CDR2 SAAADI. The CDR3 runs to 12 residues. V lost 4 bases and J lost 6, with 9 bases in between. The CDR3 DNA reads TGCGCCAGCAGTGCAGGGTTTGATGGCTACACCTTC. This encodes CASSAGFDGYTF.

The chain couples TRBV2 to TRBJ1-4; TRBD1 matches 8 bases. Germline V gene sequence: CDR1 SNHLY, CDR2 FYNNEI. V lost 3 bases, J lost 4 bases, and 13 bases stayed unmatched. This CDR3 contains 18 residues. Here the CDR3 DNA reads TGTGCCAGCAGTGATTCTGAGGACAGGGAGTGGGATAATGAAAAACTGTTTTTT. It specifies CASSDSEDREWDNEKLFF.

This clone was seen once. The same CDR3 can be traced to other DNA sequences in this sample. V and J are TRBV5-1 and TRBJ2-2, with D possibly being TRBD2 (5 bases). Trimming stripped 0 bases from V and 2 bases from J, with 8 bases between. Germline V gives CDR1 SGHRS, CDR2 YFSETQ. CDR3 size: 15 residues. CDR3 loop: CASSLGTANTGELFF. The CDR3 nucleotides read TGCGCCAGCAGCTTGGGGACTGCAAACACCGGGGAGCTGTTTTTT.

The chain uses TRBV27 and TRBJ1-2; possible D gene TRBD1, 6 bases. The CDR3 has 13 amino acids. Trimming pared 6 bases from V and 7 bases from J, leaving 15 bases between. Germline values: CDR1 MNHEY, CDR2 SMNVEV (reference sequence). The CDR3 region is CASRPWTDSGYTF. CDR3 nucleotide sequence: TGTGCCAGCAGGCCCTGGACAGACAGTGGCTACACCTTC.